A single sample gave rise to the 29 T cell receptor beta chains below, sequenced in a study of Ad26.COV2.S vaccination and SARS-CoV-2 variants. Clones were sequenced by immunoSEQ multiplex PCR, and TCRdb holds only the in-frame ones, with some missing. The table shows 400,000 to 500,000 clones, with 89% occurring only once. The treatment denotes: some 20 received Ad26.COV2.S at low or high dose, single or two shots; roughly five received placebo; per-sample allocation not given. Specimens were obtained on day 63 following the first vaccine or placebo injection. The sample was peripheral blood, taken in a trial of Ad26.COV2.S vaccine versus placebo. The receptors stem from a person aged 18 to 65 who received the Ad26.COV2.S COVID-19 vaccine or a placebo.

This clone was seen a handful of times. The chain uses TRBV29-1 and TRBJ1-5; maybe TRBD1 (6 bases). Trimming cost V 5 bases and J 7 bases, with 15 bases left between them. The CDR3 sequence is 13 residues long. Per the germline V gene, CDR1 is SQVTM and CDR2 is ANQGSEA. The CDR3 loop reads CSVSWGRGQPQHF. DNA for the CDR3: TGCAGCGTTTCATGGGGGCGAGGGCAGCCCCAGCATTTT.

A remark on this clone: Other DNA sequences in the same sample also yield this CDR3. The CDR3 bases are TGTGCCAGCAGCCTCGGCTTGTCCCAAGAGACCCAGTACTTC. Its protein product is CASSLGLSQETQYF. The chain couples TRBV5-4 to TRBJ2-5; D not certain. Trimming removed 4 bases from V and 1 base from J, with 11 bases in between. The CDR3 runs 14 residues. The germline V gene encodes CDR1 SGHNT and CDR2 YYREEE (reference sequence).

The chain uses TRBV2 and TRBJ2-3, with TRBD2 matching 8 bases. Germline-derived CDR1 and CDR2 are SNHLY and FYNNEI. CDR3 length equals 13 residues. Trimming cost V 9 bases and J 3 bases; bases outside gene matches: 5. In DNA, the CDR3 is TGTGCCAGAAGCGGGAGCGGGACAGATACGCAGTATTTT. Amino acids: CARSGSGTDTQYF. Supplemented by reference TRBV2 and TRBJ2-3, the full variable domain reads EPEVTQTPSHQVTQMGQEVILRCVPISNHLYFYWYRQILGQKVEFLVSFYNNEISEKSEIFDDQFSVERPDGSNFTLKIRSTKLEDSAMYFCARSGSGTDTQYFGPGTRLTVL.

The chain links TRBV2 to TRBJ1-1, with D unresolved. The germline V gene has CDR1 SNHLY and CDR2 FYNNEI. The length of the CDR3 is 14 residues. V lost 4 bases and J 1 base, leaving 10 bases between the germline ends. CDR3 DNA sequence: TGTGCCAGCAGTGGGACCGTCCCGAACACTGAAGCTTTCTTT. This gives the protein CASSGTVPNTEAFF.

V gene TRBV7-8 combines with J gene TRBJ1-3, with 8 bases fitting TRBD1. Germline CDR1 is SGHVS and CDR2 is FQNEAQ. Unmatched junction bases numbered 12, after V lost 6 bases and J lost 5 bases. There are 16 residues in the CDR3. The CDR3 sequence is CASSPRTGLKRNTIYF. In DNA form, the CDR3 reads TGTGCCAGCAGTCCTCGGACAGGGCTAAAAAGAAACACCATATATTTT.

The CDR3 spells CASSHIWAAQETQYF. For the CDR3, the DNA is TGCGCCAGCAGCCACATTTGGGCGGCTCAAGAGACCCAGTACTTC. This chain uses TRBV4-3 with TRBJ2-5; D not resolved. Germline V CDR1 and CDR2: LGHNA, YSLEER. Trimming left V 3 bases short and J 2 bases short, with 13 bases between. The CDR3 extends over 15 amino acids.

The rearrangement links TRBV4-2 to TRBJ2-5; TRBD2 agrees at 12 bases. The CDR3 contains 18 residues. Per the germline V gene, CDR1 is LGHNA and CDR2 is YNFKEQ. Germline trimming cut 0 bases from V and 5 bases from J; bases unmatched to any gene: 10. CDR3 residues: CASSQDVLAGGLDETQYF. For the CDR3, the DNA is TGTGCCAGCAGCCAAGACGTGCTAGCGGGGGGGCTGGACGAGACCCAGTACTTC.

The rearrangement joins TRBV5-1 to TRBJ2-1, with 7 bases aligning to TRBD2. CDR1 is SGHRS and CDR2 is YFSETQ in the germline V gene. Unmatched junction bases numbered 12, after V lost 4 bases and J lost 8 bases. This CDR3 contains 15 residues. The CDR3 DNA is TGCGCCAGCAGCCCACCGGGACTAATCTCCCATGAGCAGTTCTTC. This codes for CASSPPGLISHEQFF.

V and J are TRBV14 and TRBJ2-5, with unresolved D. The CDR3 has 14 residues. The germline V gene has CDR1 SGHDN and CDR2 FVKESK. The germline V and J ends were trimmed by 1 base and 4 bases, with 10 bases remaining between them. The CDR3 spells CASSQGSWSETQYF. The CDR3 bases are TGTGCCAGCAGCCAAGGTAGTTGGTCAGAGACCCAGTACTTC.

The genes are TRBV7-2 and TRBJ1-2, with D unresolved. This CDR3 is 11 amino acids long. Trimming cost V 1 base and J 13 bases, with 10 bases left between them. Germline CDR1 SGHTA, CDR2 FQGNSA. The CDR3 DNA follows: TGTGCCAGCAGCTTAGGACGCGTCTGCACCTTC. It codes for CASSLGRVCTF.

V is TRBV3-1 (or the pseudogene TRBV3-2) and J is TRBJ2-3; 13 bases map to TRBD2. The V segment lost 4 bases and the J segment 3 bases; nucleotides outside the gene matches: 4. Germline assignment: CDR1 LGHDT and CDR2 YNNKEL (reference sequence). The CDR3 covers 16 residues. This chain's CDR3 is CASSRTSGGRTDTQYF. CDR3 nucleotides: TGTGCCAGCAGCCGGACTAGCGGGGGTAGGACAGATACGCAGTATTTT.

The V call is TRBV11-2, the J call TRBJ2-7; D unclear. Germline CDR1 reads SGHAT; CDR2 reads FQNNGV. V was trimmed by 0 bases and J by 3 bases, leaving 12 bases between them. CDR3 length: 15 amino acids. The DNA for the CDR3 is TGTGCCAGCAGCTTAGATGTGAAGGTATTCTACGAGCAGTACTTC. Translating it yields CASSLDVKVFYEQYF.

V is TRBV7-2 and J is TRBJ2-7, with D unresolved. Between the trimmed V and J ends, which lost 6 bases and 0 bases, there was a span of 15 bases. The CDR3 has 15 amino acids. The germline gives CDR1 SGHTA, CDR2 FQGNSA. As DNA, the CDR3 is TGTGCCAGCAGTCAAGGTTTGTTCCGCTCCTACGAGCAGTACTTC. Translated: CASSQGLFRSYEQYF.

This clone showed up just once. J is TRBJ1-5 and V is TRBV19; D is unresolved. The CDR3 is 17 residues long. Trimming shortened V by 5 bases and J by 3 bases, and 20 bases separated the two germline ends. The germline CDR1 and CDR2 sequences are LNHDA and SQIVND (reference sequence). In DNA form, the CDR3 reads TGTGCCAGTAGTCAGGTGTCCGGCATTTCTTTCAATCAGCCCCAGCATTTT. Translation gives CASSQVSGISFNQPQHF.

This chain links TRBV29-1 with TRBJ2-5, with D unclear. CDR3 size: 10 residues. Trimming cost V 3 bases and J 6 bases, with 5 bases left between them. CDR1 and CDR2 from the germline V gene are SQVTM and ANQGSEA. The chain's CDR3 is CSVDSKTQYF. Here the CDR3 DNA reads TGCAGCGTTGATTCGAAGACCCAGTACTTC.

This clone was observed a handful of times. This rearrangement joins TRBV7-2 to TRBJ1-2; no clear D gene. The CDR3 loop spans 15 amino acids. Trimming pared 5 bases from V and 2 bases from J, leaving 15 bases between. The germline gives CDR1 SGHTA, CDR2 FQGNSA. In nucleotides, the CDR3 is TGTGCCAGCAGCCTCGCCGTATTACAGAACTATGGCTACACCTTC. This gives the protein CASSLAVLQNYGYTF.

V is TRBV6-6 and J is TRBJ2-7; TRBD1 agrees at 11 bases. The CDR3 is made up of 16 amino acids. V trimming: 2 bases; J trimming: 5 bases; junction bases outside the gene matches: 8. Germline assignment: CDR1 MNHNY and CDR2 SVGAGI (reference sequence). CDR3 coding DNA: TGTGCCAGCAGTTACCGATCCCGGGACAGGGGGAACGAGCAGTACGTC. This gives the protein CASSYRSRDRGNEQYV.

This sequence joins TRBV5-1 and TRBJ1-4; D may be TRBD1 (5 bases). Deletions cut 6 bases from V and 0 bases from J, with 15 bases between. The CDR3 length is 16 residues. Germline V gene lookup returns CDR1 SGHRS and CDR2 YFSETQ. This CDR3 reads CASMGEPYTTNEKLFF. The CDR3, as DNA: TGCGCCAGCATGGGGGAGCCTTATACAACTAATGAAAAACTGTTTTTT.

The chain is built from TRBV10-1 and TRBJ1-1, with 7 bases that match TRBD1. The CDR3 extends over 14 amino acids. Germline assignment: CDR1 WNHNN and CDR2 SYGVQD (reference sequence). V shed 0 bases and J 10 bases; nucleotides not matched to a gene: 8. This CDR3 reads CASSESGQAAGAFF. As DNA, the CDR3 is TGCGCCAGCAGTGAGTCCGGACAGGCCGCGGGAGCTTTCTTT.

This chain links TRBV7-2 with TRBJ1-1; the D gene is possibly TRBD1 (5 bases). The V end was cut by 2 bases, the J end by 3 bases, with 10 bases between. Germline V gene lookup returns CDR1 SGHTA and CDR2 FQGNSA. The length of the CDR3 is 14 residues. The CDR3 DNA is TGTGCCAGCAGCTTACGGGACCGACACACTGAAGCTTTCTTT. Protein: CASSLRDRHTEAFF. Full variable domain (missing parts from reference TRBV7-2 and TRBJ1-1): GAGVSQSPSNKVTEKGKDVELRCDPISGHTALYWYRQSLGQGLEFLIYFQGNSAPDKSGLPSDRFSAERTGGSVSTLTIQRTQQEDSAVYLCASSLRDRHTEAFFGQGTRLTVV.

This chain links TRBV7-2 with TRBJ1-2; weak D call: TRBD1 (5 bases). Germline V gene lookup returns CDR1 SGHTA and CDR2 FQGNSA. The CDR3 has 14 residues. The V gene lost 0 bases and the J gene lost 4 bases, with 9 bases spanning the gap. In DNA, the CDR3 is TGTGCCAGCAGCTTAGCGTCCGGGACCTATGGCTACACCTTC. It specifies CASSLASGTYGYTF.

The rearrangement links TRBV28 to TRBJ1-1; D perhaps matches TRBD1 (5 bases). V was trimmed by 7 bases and J by 1 base, leaving 10 bases between them. CDR3 length: 13 residues. Germline V gene sequence: CDR1 MDHEN, CDR2 SYDVKM. CDR3 sequence (DNA): TGTGCCAGCATCCAGGGTGAGAACACTGAAGCTTTCTTT. This sequence encodes CASIQGENTEAFF. The full variable domain, with the rest looked up from reference TRBV28 and TRBJ1-1, is DVKVTQSSRYLVKRTGEKVFLECVQDMDHENMFWYRQDPGLGLRLIYFSYDVKMKEKGDIPEGYSVSREKKERFSLILESASTNQTSMYLCASIQGENTEAFFGQGTRLTVV.

V and J are TRBV7-3 and TRBJ2-3; 10 bases are shared with TRBD2. Germline V gene data show CDR1 as SGHTA and CDR2 as FQGTGA. J was trimmed by 0 bases and V by 3 bases; bases with no gene match: 9. The CDR3 has 18 amino acids. CDR3 sequence reads: CASSFQAGGPLSTDTQYF. CDR3 nucleotide sequence: TGTGCCAGCAGCTTCCAAGCGGGGGGGCCCCTAAGCACAGATACGCAGTATTTT.

The chain couples TRBV5-1 to TRBJ1-6, with D possibly matching TRBD1 (6 bases). Trimming took off 2 bases at V and 0 bases at J, with 15 bases between the two ends. The V gene's germline CDR1 is SGHRS and CDR2 YFSETQ. The CDR3 spans 18 residues. The CDR3 sequence: CASSFGGGLPSYNSPLHF. CDR3 DNA sequence: TGCGCCAGCAGCTTCGGCGGGGGGCTACCCTCCTATAATTCACCCCTCCACTTT.

This chain joins TRBV3-1 (or the pseudogene TRBV3-2) and TRBJ1-5, with D maybe TRBD1 (6 bases). The V end lost 5 bases, the J end lost 5 bases, and 13 bases lay between the germline ends. CDR3 length equals 14 residues. CDR1 LGHDT and CDR2 YNNKEL come from the germline V gene (reference sequence). CDR3 loop: CASSNRESDQPQHF. In DNA, the CDR3 is TGTGCCAGCAGCAACAGGGAGTCGGATCAGCCCCAGCATTTT.

This clone was observed a single time. The chain carries TRBV6-6 and TRBJ1-2; perhaps TRBD1 as D (6 bases). Per germline, CDR1 MNHNY and CDR2 SVGAGI (reference sequence). This CDR3 spans 14 amino acids. V shed 0 bases and J shed 6 bases, with 11 bases lying between them. Here the CDR3 DNA reads TGTGCCAGCAGTTACTCGGCAGGGGAGGATGGCTACACCTTC. Its translation: CASSYSAGEDGYTF.

The chain carries TRBV27 and TRBJ1-1, with 11 positions matching TRBD1. V lost 5 bases and J lost 4; bases outside the gene matches: 9. Germline V gene data show CDR1 as MNHEY and CDR2 as SMNVEV (reference sequence). The CDR3 totals 16 residues. The CDR3, as DNA: TGTGCCAGCAGTGAGGGACAGGGGGGTTTGGGCACTGAAGCTTTCTTT. This encodes CASSEGQGGLGTEAFF.

The gene calls are TRBV7-9 and TRBJ1-4; no clear D gene. The CDR3 has 17 residues. V was cut by 3 bases and J by 7 bases, with 21 bases left in between. Germline assignment: CDR1 SEHNR and CDR2 FQNEAQ (reference sequence). CDR3 bases: TGTGCCAGCAGCTTCAAAGGGTTGGCGCATAGATTTGAAAAACTGTTTTTT. This encodes CASSFKGLAHRFEKLFF.

The rearrangement links TRBV5-1 to TRBJ2-2; weak D call: TRBD2 (5 bases). The germline V and J ends were trimmed by 5 bases and 0 bases, with 14 bases remaining between them. Germline V gene sequence: CDR1 SGHRS, CDR2 YFSETQ. This CDR3 region has 16 residues. The CDR3 region has the DNA TGCGCCAGCAGTTACGAGAGGGCTGCGAACACCGGGGAGCTGTTTTTT. Translating gives CASSYERAANTGELFF.